The subject of this entry is one TCR beta chain. The CDR3 runs 14 residues. Trimming removed 5 bases from V and 8 bases from J; junction bases left unmatched: 6. The germline gives CDR1 MNHNS, CDR2 SASEGT. The sort gate was single viable CD3+CD4+CD8-CD45RO+ cells for memory CD4+ T cells. This entry is derived from a study of memory CD4+ T cells and cytomegalovirus serostatus. Method: immunoSEQ multiplex PCR; TCRdb's copy keeps in-frame clones and lacks some. The sample yields 45,000 to 65,000 clones, 65% to 85% seen once. This clonotype originated in an adult in good health and CMV-seronegative. Sequenced material: memory CD4+ T cells from blood. V and J are TRBV6-1 and TRBJ1-6, with 7 bases matching TRBD1. In DNA, the CDR3 is TGTGCCAGCAGTTCCAGGGACAGTTATTCACCCCTCCACTTT. Amino acid sequence: CASSSRDSYSPLHF.